The clone carrying this TCR beta chain has just a few counts. Its antigen is currently unknown. This record belongs to a study of T-cell reconstitution after alpha-beta-depleted transplantation in children. For TCRbeta, the library was prepared with unique molecular identifiers. TCRdb re-called the PCR reads with MiXCR, one entry per CDR3 protein. Of just under 350,000 distinct CDR3 sequences listed, about 16% are singletons. V lost 6 bases to trimming and J lost 10 bases, with 10 bases between them. This CDR3 comprises 12 residues. General study results and limits: There were some patients whose high TCRbeta diversity at day 60 came from surviving recipient T cells and thymic progenitors. Expanded clones from the graft, numbering several hundred, reportedly supplied alpha-beta T cells about two months after transplant. T-cell numbers and diversity one year post-transplant derived largely from freshly generated T cells.

Sample: PBMCs, mostly from graft donor cells, taken 360 days after TCRalphabeta/CD19-depleted stem cell transplant. The receptor was isolated from a male patient between 2 and 10 years old who had a stem cell transplant for acute lymphoblastic leukemia, so the T cells may come from the graft donor. The V call is TRBV12-3 or TRBV12-4, the J call TRBJ1-6; unclear D gene. The CDR3 region has the DNA TGTGCCAGCAGCCTCGGATTCTCACCCCTCCACTTT. As protein: CASSLGFSPLHF.